This TCR beta chain is drawn from a study of CD8+ T cells in alopecia areata. Germline V lookup: CDR1 KGHSH, CDR2 LQKENI. Deletions cut 3 bases from V and 1 base from J, with 19 bases between. The CDR3 sequence is 18 residues long. As the sequencing template, cDNA was produced by extracting RNA and reverse transcribing it. Some clones are missing from TCRdb's copy, which holds only in-frame ones; the method was immunoSEQ multiplex PCR. Of about 180,000 clones detected, 67% appear once; the ten largest clones hold 10% to 12%. Alopecia areata patients provided lesional scalp punch biopsies and peripheral blood.

The TCR was taken from a human donor with alopecia areata. The V and J genes are TRBV18 and TRBJ2-4; tentatively, D is TRBD1 (6 bases). Sequenced here: CD8+ T cells sorted from blood, sampled at week 0. This CDR3 is CASSPDLQGWGAKNIQYF. Here the CDR3 DNA reads TGTGCCAGCTCACCCGACTTACAGGGCTGGGGGGCCAAAAACATTCAGTACTTC.